What follows describes a single T cell receptor beta chain. Antigen specificity is unknown. Sequencing used immunoSEQ multiplex PCR; TCRdb keeps in-frame clones, though not all of them. The sample lists over 35,000 clones; around 90% were seen once. The data originate from a study of siplizumab effects on memory and regulatory T cells. Regarding the study as a whole: Major contributors to the alloresponse seemed to be naive T cells, which also appeared more diverse than memory cells. Alloreactive sequences whose origin lay in unstimulated CD4+ memory cells were significantly reduced by siplizumab. Poor capture below about 10^-5 frequency left most alloreactive clones unmapped to unstimulated subsets.

Per the germline V gene, CDR1 is SGDLS and CDR2 is YYNGEE. The CDR3 loop spans 15 amino acids. Trimming stripped 0 bases from V and 6 bases from J, with 12 bases between. The sample taken for sequencing was naive CD4+ T cells sorted from blood. This chain connects TRBV9 to TRBJ2-2; D is possibly TRBD1 or TRBD2 (5 bases each). This clonotype was sampled from a human donor in good health. For the CDR3, the DNA is TGTGCCAGCAGCGTAGGAGGGACCTTGGCCGGGGAGCTGTTTTTT. Residues: CASSVGGTLAGELFF.